Described below is a single TCR beta chain sequence and its context. Its antigen specificity is not known. No per-base quality is available; no much larger clone lies one base away. Synovial fluid samples and blood samples obtained from the same ankylosing spondylitis patients were matched. TCRdb names Illumina HiSeq 2500 as the instrument used. Quantitative 5'-RACE with molecular barcodes was used to prepare TCR beta libraries. The paper's processing steps were these. Disease-linked TCR variants were identified with a new computational method built on a probabilistic model of VDJ rearrangement. The raw public reads went through TCRdb reprocessing: fastp at Q25, MiXCR clone calling, in-frame beta chains kept. All rows with the same CDR3 protein become a single entry with the most common DNA and genes. V and J calls and clone size were set by TCRdb, not the authors. The sample data list about 140,000 distinct CDR3 sequences, and around 32% of these were observed just once. About 6% of the sample rests with the top ten.

As encoded in the germline V gene, CDR1 is SGHRS while CDR2 is YFSETQ. The CDR3 goes from the cysteine to the phenylalanine over 12 residues. Kept here is only the CDR3 DNA, which spans 36 bases and is read in frame from base 1. Trimming removed 4 bases from V and 5 bases from J, leaving 9 bases between the germline ends. The data derive from a study of CD8 T cells in ankylosing spondylitis (dated 2017 in TCRdb). With respect to the entire study: The study set out to find disease-linked TCR variants by profiling T cell receptor beta repertoires in ankylosing spondylitis patients and healthy donors. In total, the full study cohort was made up of some 110 healthy donors and approximately 27 ankylosing spondylitis patients. Peripheral blood samples were taken, and synovial fluid was additionally collected from ankylosing spondylitis patients.

General conclusions and limits of the study: A CD8+ phenotype was shown by the disease-linked clones, which were found at relatively low frequencies in peripheral blood. Some of the motif variants had been reported before in the synovial fluid and blood of reactive arthritis patients, a finding that suggests common disease-initiation mechanisms. A TCR beta motif made up of about eight highly homologous amino acid variants appeared to be characteristic of blood from ankylosing spondylitis patients. Significant enrichment of the disease-linked clones was reported in matched synovial fluid samples from ankylosing spondylitis patients.

Input material: synovial fluid, either unsorted or a sorted T cell fraction (not recorded which). The rearranged segments are TRBV5-1 and TRBJ2-5; the D gene is unclear. This receptor was taken from a male donor with ankylosing spondylitis. The DNA sequence reads TGCGCCAGCAGCCCCGACGGTGAGACCCAGTACTTC. Its protein product is CASSPDGETQYF.